This record concerns one T cell receptor beta chain sequence. This CDR3 has 12 residues. V gave up 8 bases and J gave up 0 bases, with 7 bases separating them. Per the germline V gene, CDR1 is LNHDA and CDR2 is SQIVND (reference sequence). This sample was included in a study of blood T cell repertoires in COVID-19. Data came from immunoSEQ multiplex PCR; TCRdb stores just in-frame clones and leaves some out. The sample yields about 100,000 clones, 80% to 90% seen once. Sequenced material: peripheral blood. This clonotype was sampled from a man aged 35 to 55 with active or convalescent COVID-19. The rearrangement uses TRBV19 and TRBJ1-1, with no clear D. The CDR3 nucleotides are TGTGCCAGTCAAACAGTGAACACTGAAGCTTTCTTT. Amino acid sequence: CASQTVNTEAFF.